Included here is one T cell receptor (beta chain) sequence, with context. The sample is drawn from a study of blood T cell repertoires in COVID-19. Study-level background: COVID-19 samples from acute and convalescent phases originated in the United States, Italy and Spain. PBMCs, B-cell-depleted T cells, or T cells provided the cDNA or gDNA that made up the material.

Original data processing: Estimation of nucleated cell counts relied on the amplification of reference gene primers. Profiling relied on immunoSEQ multiplex PCR, and the TCRdb table lists in-frame clones only, not all of them. That table supplies the V and J calls and clone size; D and trimming were determined from the DNA. The sample holds over 60,000 clones, approximately 92% seen once. Per the germline V gene, CDR1 is MNHNY and CDR2 is SVGAGI (reference sequence). This CDR3 is 13 amino acids long. The V and J ends lost 2 bases and 0 bases respectively, with 5 bases between them. The TCR originated in an elderly man with acute or convalescent COVID-19. Sequencing was carried out using peripheral blood. The J gene is TRBJ2-7, the V gene TRBV6-6, with D possibly TRBD1 on 5 matching bases. CDR3 amino acids: CASSYRGSYEQYF. CDR3 nucleotide sequence: TGTGCCAGCAGTTACAGGGGCTCCTACGAGCAGTACTTC.